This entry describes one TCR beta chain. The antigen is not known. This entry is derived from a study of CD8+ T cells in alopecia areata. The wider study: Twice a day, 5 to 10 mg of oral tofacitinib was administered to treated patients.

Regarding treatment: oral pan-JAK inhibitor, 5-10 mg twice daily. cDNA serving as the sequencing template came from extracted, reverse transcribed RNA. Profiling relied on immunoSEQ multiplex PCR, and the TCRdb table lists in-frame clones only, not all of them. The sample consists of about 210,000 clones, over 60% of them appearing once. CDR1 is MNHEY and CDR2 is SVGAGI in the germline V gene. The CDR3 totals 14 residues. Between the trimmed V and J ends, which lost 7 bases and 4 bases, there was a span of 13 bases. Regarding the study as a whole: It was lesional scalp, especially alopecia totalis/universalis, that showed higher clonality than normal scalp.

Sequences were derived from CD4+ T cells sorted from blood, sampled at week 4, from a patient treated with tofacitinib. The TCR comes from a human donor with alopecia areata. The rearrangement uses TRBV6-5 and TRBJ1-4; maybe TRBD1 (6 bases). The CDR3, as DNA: TGTGCCAGCAAAACAGGGACCTATAATGAAAAACTGTTTTTT. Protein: CASKTGTYNEKLFF.